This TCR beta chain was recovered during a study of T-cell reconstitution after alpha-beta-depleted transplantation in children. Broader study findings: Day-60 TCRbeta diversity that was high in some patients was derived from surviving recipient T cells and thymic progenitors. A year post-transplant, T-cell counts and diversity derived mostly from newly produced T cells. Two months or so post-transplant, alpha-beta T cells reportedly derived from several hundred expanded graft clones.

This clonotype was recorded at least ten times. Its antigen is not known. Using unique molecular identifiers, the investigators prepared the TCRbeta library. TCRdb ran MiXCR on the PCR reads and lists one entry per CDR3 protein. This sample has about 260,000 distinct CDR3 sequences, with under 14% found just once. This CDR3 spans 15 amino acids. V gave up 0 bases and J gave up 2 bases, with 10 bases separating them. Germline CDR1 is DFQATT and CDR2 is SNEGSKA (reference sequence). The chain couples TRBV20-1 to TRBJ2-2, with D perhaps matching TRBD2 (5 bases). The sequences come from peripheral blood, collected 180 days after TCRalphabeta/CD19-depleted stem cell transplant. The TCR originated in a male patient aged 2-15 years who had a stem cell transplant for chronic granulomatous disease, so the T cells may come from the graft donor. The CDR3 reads CSARDEEGNTGELFF. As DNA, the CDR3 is TGCAGTGCTAGAGATGAAGAGGGAAACACCGGGGAGCTGTTTTTT.